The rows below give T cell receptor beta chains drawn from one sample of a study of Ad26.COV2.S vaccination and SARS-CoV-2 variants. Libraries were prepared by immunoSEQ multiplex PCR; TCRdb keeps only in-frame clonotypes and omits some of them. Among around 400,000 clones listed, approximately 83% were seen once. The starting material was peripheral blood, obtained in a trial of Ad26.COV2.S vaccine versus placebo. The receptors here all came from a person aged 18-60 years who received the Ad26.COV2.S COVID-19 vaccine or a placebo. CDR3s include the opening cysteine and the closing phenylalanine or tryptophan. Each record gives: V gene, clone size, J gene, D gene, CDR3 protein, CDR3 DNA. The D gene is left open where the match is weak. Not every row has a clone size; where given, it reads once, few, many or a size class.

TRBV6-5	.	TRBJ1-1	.	CASRPGNTEAFF	TGTGCCAGCAGACCGGGGAACACTGAAGCTTTCTTT
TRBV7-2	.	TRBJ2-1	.	CASSRRYPGGAEQFF	TGTGCCAGCAGCCGCCGGTACCCCGGGGGCGCTGAGCAGTTCTTC
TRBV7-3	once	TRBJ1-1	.	CASSLGPLGTEAFF	TGTGCCAGCAGCTTAGGACCGCTTGGCACTGAAGCTTTCTTT
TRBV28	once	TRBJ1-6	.	CASSLVGPGRDSPLHF	TGTGCCAGCAGTTTAGTCGGCCCGGGGAGGGATTCACCCCTCCACTTT
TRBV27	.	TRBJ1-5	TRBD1	CATRTGASNQPQHF	TGTGCCACCCGGACAGGGGCCAGCAATCAGCCCCAGCATTTT
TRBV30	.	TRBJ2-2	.	CAWVNLFTGELFF	TGTGCCTGGGTTAACTTGTTCACCGGGGAGCTGTTTTTT
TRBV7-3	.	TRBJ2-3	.	CASSMGPYTDTQYF	TGTGCCAGCAGCATGGGGCCCTATACAGATACGCAGTATTTT
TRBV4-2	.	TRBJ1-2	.	CASSTLGGNYGYTF	TGTGCCAGCAGCACCCTTGGGGGGAACTATGGCTACACCTTC
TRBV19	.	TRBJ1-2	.	CASSIQGQANYGYTF	TGTGCCAGTAGTATACAGGGACAAGCTAACTATGGCTACACCTTC
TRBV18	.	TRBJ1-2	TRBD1	CASSPGQGVIYTF	TGTGCCAGCTCACCAGGACAGGGGGTAATCTACACCTTC
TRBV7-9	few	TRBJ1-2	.	CASSLRGNSYTF	TGTGCCAGCAGCTTAAGGGGGAATAGCTACACCTTC
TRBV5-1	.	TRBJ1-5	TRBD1	CASSTTGGTQPQHF	TGCGCCAGCAGTACTACAGGGGGCACTCAGCCCCAGCATTTT
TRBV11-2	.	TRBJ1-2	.	CASSPAGRGYTF	TGTGCCAGCAGCCCCGCGGGACGTGGCTACACCTTC
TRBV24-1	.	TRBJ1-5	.	CATSASTGSNQPQHF	TGTGCCACCAGTGCCTCAACAGGGTCCAATCAGCCCCAGCATTTT
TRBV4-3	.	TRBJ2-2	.	CASSQDRAARELFF	TGCGCCAGCAGCCAAGATAGGGCTGCCCGGGAGCTGTTTTTT
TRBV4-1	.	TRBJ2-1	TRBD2	CASSQDPSGRQFF	TGCGCCAGCAGCCAAGACCCTAGCGGGAGGCAGTTCTTC
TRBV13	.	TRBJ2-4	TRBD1	CASSLTWDRGPHIQYF	TGTGCCAGCAGCTTAACATGGGACAGGGGGCCACACATTCAGTACTTC
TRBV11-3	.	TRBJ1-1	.	CASSLDPDSNTEAFF	TGTGCCAGCAGCTTAGACCCTGACTCGAACACTGAAGCTTTCTTT
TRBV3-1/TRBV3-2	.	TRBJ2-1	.	CASSPGLPSSYNEQFF	TGTGCCAGCAGTCCCGGACTGCCGAGCTCCTACAATGAGCAGTTCTTC
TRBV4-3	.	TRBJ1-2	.	CASSQDIKQTLYGYTF	TGCGCCAGCAGCCAAGATATTAAACAGACCCTCTATGGCTACACCTTC
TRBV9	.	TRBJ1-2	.	CASSPRRGANYGYTF	TGTGCCAGCAGCCCACGCCGCGGGGCTAACTATGGCTACACCTTC
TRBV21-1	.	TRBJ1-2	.	CASSKERGVRNYGYTF	TGTGCCAGCAGCAAAGAGAGGGGGGTACGGAACTATGGCTACACCTTC
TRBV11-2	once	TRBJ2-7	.	CASSLNSHGTVPYEQYF	TGTGCCAGCAGCTTAAATTCCCACGGGACGGTACCCTACGAGCAGTACTTC
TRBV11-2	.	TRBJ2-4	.	CASGNEGNIQYF	TGTGCCAGCGGAAATGAAGGAAACATTCAGTACTTC
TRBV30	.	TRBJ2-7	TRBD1	CAWSWTGRSSYEQYF	TGTGCCTGGAGTTGGACAGGGAGAAGCTCCTACGAGCAGTACTTC
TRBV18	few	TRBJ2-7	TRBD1	CASSPGTGPYEQYF	TGTGCCAGCTCACCCGGGACAGGGCCCTACGAGCAGTACTTC
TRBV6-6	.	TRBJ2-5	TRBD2	CANSNGLAGGQETQYF	TGTGCCAACTCAAACGGACTAGCGGGGGGGCAAGAGACCCAGTACTTC
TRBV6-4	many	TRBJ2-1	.	CASSDQSYNEQFF	TGTGCCAGCAGTGACCAGTCCTACAATGAGCAGTTCTTC
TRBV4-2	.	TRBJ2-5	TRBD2	CASSQDGASGSTNQETQYF	TGTGCCAGCAGCCAAGACGGGGCTAGCGGGAGTACCAACCAAGAGACCCAGTACTTC
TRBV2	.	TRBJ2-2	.	CASSPLGSNTGELFF	TGTGCCAGCAGTCCGTTAGGGTCGAACACCGGGGAGCTGTTTTTT
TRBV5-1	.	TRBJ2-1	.	CASSLGPAGFASEQFF	TGCGCCAGCAGCTTGGGGCCAGCGGGTTTCGCCAGTGAGCAGTTCTTC
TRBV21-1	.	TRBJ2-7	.	CASSTRQETYEQYF	TGTGCCAGCAGCACCAGACAAGAAACTTACGAGCAGTACTTC
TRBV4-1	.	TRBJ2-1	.	CASSPGGESYNEQFF	TGCGCCAGCAGCCCGGGGGGCGAATCCTACAATGAGCAGTTCTTC
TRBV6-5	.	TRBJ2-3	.	CASRPGLHTDTQYF	TGTGCCAGCAGGCCAGGGTTGCACACGGATACGCAGTATTTT
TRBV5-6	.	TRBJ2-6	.	CASSLVGAGANVLTF	TGTGCCAGCAGCTTGGTAGGGGCAGGGGCCAACGTCCTGACTTTC
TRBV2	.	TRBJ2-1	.	CASSDRFSRDEQFF	TGTGCCAGCAGTGATAGGTTCAGTAGGGATGAGCAGTTCTTC
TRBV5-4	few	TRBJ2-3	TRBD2	CASSLEIGTTLGQYF	TGTGCCAGCAGCTTGGAAATCGGGACTACCCTAGGGCAGTATTTT
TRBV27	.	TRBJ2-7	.	CASSGRSKYEQYF	TGTGCCAGCAGTGGCAGGTCAAAGTACGAGCAGTACTTC
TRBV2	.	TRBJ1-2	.	CASSEALGVGGGYTF	TGTGCCAGCAGTGAAGCGCTAGGTGTAGGGGGTGGCTACACCTTC
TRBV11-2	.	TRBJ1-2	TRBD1	CASSAKQGNEGYTF	TGTGCCAGCAGCGCCAAACAGGGGAACGAGGGCTACACCTTC
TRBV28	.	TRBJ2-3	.	CASSFGGRMADTQYF	TGTGCCAGCAGTTTTGGCGGGCGTATGGCAGATACGCAGTATTTT
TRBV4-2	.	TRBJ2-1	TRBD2	CASSQGSGISSYNEQFF	TGTGCCAGCAGCCAAGGTAGCGGGATCAGCTCCTACAATGAGCAGTTCTTC